This entry describes one T cell receptor (beta chain). The antigen is unknown. The data were taken from a study of identical twins. Study-wide points: Instead of following the same donors, the conclusions were based on cross-sectional statistical analysis. Twin pairs' shared out-of-frame alpha sequences were enriched in low generation probability.

TCRdb reanalysed the 5' RACE reads using MiXCR and keeps one entry per CDR3 protein. The data show more than 650,000 distinct CDR3 sequences, approximately 6% seen once. The CDR3 has 14 amino acids. Per germline, CDR1 GTSNPN and CDR2 SVGIG (reference sequence). The germline V and J ends were trimmed by 3 bases and 4 bases, with 14 bases remaining between them. The TCR sequence derives from a man younger than 35 in good health. The sequencing input was naive T cells sorted from blood. J is TRBJ2-3 and V is TRBV30; TRBD2 is a possible D gene (5 bases). The CDR3 loop reads CAWSLFSVPDTQYF. The CDR3 nucleotides read TGTGCCTGGAGCCTATTTAGCGTTCCAGATACGCAGTATTTT. Together with reference TRBV30 and TRBJ2-3, the CDR3 gives the full variable domain: SQTIHQWPATLVQPVGSPLSLECTVEGTSNPNLYWYRQAAGRGLQLLFYSVGIGQISSEVPQNLSASRPQDRQFILSSKKLLLSDSGFYLCAWSLFSVPDTQYFGPGTRLTVL.